The 27 T cell receptor beta chains in this list originate from one sample, sequenced in a study of blood T cell repertoires in COVID-19. Profiled with immunoSEQ multiplex PCR; TCRdb holds only in-frame clones, not every one. The table includes 200,000 to 300,000 clones, around 80% detected once. The specimen sequenced was peripheral blood. The receptors derive from a human donor in a cohort sampled during active COVID-19.

The chain carries TRBV6-5 and TRBJ2-5; possible D gene TRBD1, 6 bases. The CDR3 has 13 residues. The V end lost 5 bases, the J end lost 3 bases, and 10 bases lay between the germline ends. Germline V gene sequence: CDR1 MNHEY, CDR2 SVGAGI. CDR3 region: CASSRQAEETQYF. As DNA, the CDR3 is TGTGCCAGCAGTAGACAGGCCGAAGAGACCCAGTACTTC.

The chain couples TRBV30 to TRBJ2-1; a weak D match, TRBD1 (6 bases). This CDR3 has 14 amino acids. The germline CDR1 and CDR2 sequences are GTSNPN and SVGIG (reference sequence). Trimming shortened V by 4 bases and J by 5 bases, and 15 bases separated the two germline ends. For the CDR3, the DNA is TGTGCCTGGATCGTACCGGGACACAACAATGAGCAGTTCTTC. Translated, it gives CAWIVPGHNNEQFF.

This rearrangement joins TRBV5-1 to TRBJ2-1, with 7 bases identical to TRBD1. CDR1 and CDR2 from the germline V gene are SGHRS and YFSETQ. The CDR3 is made up of 14 amino acids. J gave up 6 bases and V 4 bases, and 7 bases lay outside the gene matches. CDR3: CASSLQTGANEQFF. CDR3 bases: TGCGCCAGCAGCCTACAAACAGGGGCCAATGAGCAGTTCTTC. Full variable domain (missing parts from reference TRBV5-1 and TRBJ2-1): KAGVTQTPRYLIKTRGQQVTLSCSPISGHRSVSWYQQTPGQGLQFLFEYFSETQRNKGNFPGRFSGRQFSNSRSEMNVSTLELGDSALYLCASSLQTGANEQFFGPGTRLTVL.

This clone came up once. V and J are TRBV19 and TRBJ1-4; weak D call: TRBD1 (5 bases). V shed 4 bases and J shed 6 bases, with 15 bases lying between them. The CDR3 is 15 amino acids. CDR1 is LNHDA and CDR2 is SQIVND in the germline V gene (reference sequence). The CDR3 spells CASSTLSGYYEKLFF. The CDR3 DNA reads as TGTGCCAGTAGTACCCTATCAGGGTATTATGAAAAACTGTTTTTT. The variable domain in full, with the rest retrieved from reference TRBV19 and TRBJ1-4, is DGGITQSPKYLFRKEGQNVTLSCEQNLNHDAMYWYRQDPGQGLRLIYYSQIVNDFQKGDIAEGYSVSREKKESFPLTVTSAQKNPTAFYLCASSTLSGYYEKLFFGSGTQLSVL.

The CDR3 DNA follows: TGTGCCAGCAGCCCAGGGGGCTTACTCCCCCGCTCTGGGGCCAACGTCCTGACTTTC. It yields the protein CASSPGGLLPRSGANVLTF. The chain has TRBV5-5 and TRBJ2-6; TRBD1 aligns across 8 bases. The CDR3 covers 19 residues. The germline V gene encodes CDR1 SGHKS and CDR2 YYEKEE (reference sequence). V lost 4 bases, J lost 0 bases, and 12 bases stayed unmatched.

V usage is TRBV11-2 and J usage is TRBJ2-1, with D possibly being TRBD2 (6 bases). Trimming pared 5 bases from V and 6 bases from J, leaving 14 bases between. The germline gives CDR1 SGHAT, CDR2 FQNNGV. The CDR3 has 14 amino acids. CDR3 protein: CASSPARGSNEQFF. CDR3 nucleotides: TGTGCCAGCAGCCCAGCACGGGGGTCCAATGAGCAGTTCTTC.

The V gene is TRBV19, the J gene TRBJ2-7; 10 nucleotides match TRBD2. Trimming removed 3 bases from V and 2 bases from J; junction bases left unmatched: 4. Germline CDR1 is LNHDA and CDR2 is SQIVND (reference sequence). The CDR3 covers 15 residues. The CDR3 protein is CASSISSGSPYEQYF. CDR3 nucleotide sequence: TGTGCCAGTAGTATCTCTAGCGGGAGCCCCTACGAGCAGTACTTC. Based on the CDR3 plus reference TRBV19 and TRBJ2-7, the full variable domain is DGGITQSPKYLFRKEGQNVTLSCEQNLNHDAMYWYRQDPGQGLRLIYYSQIVNDFQKGDIAEGYSVSREKKESFPLTVTSAQKNPTAFYLCASSISSGSPYEQYFGPGTRLTVT.

The chain carries TRBV29-1 and TRBJ2-5, with D possibly being TRBD1 (6 bases). Trimming removed 4 bases at V and 5 bases at J, with 8 bases between. The V gene's germline CDR1 is SQVTM and CDR2 ANQGSEA. The CDR3 spans 11 residues. CDR3 coding DNA: TGCAGCGTTGCAGGGGACGAGACCCAGTACTTC. This gives the protein CSVAGDETQYF.

The rearrangement uses TRBV28 and TRBJ2-1; 10 nucleotides line up with TRBD2. V trimming: 4 bases; J trimming: 2 bases; junction bases outside the gene matches: 2. CDR1 and CDR2 from the germline V gene are MDHEN and SYDVKM. The CDR3 totals 15 residues. The CDR3 DNA sequence: TGTGCCAGCAGTTCCCTAGCGGGAGCCTACAATGAGCAGTTCTTC. The encoded protein is CASSSLAGAYNEQFF. Complete variable domain (other parts from reference TRBV28 and TRBJ2-1): DVKVTQSSRYLVKRTGEKVFLECVQDMDHENMFWYRQDPGLGLRLIYFSYDVKMKEKGDIPEGYSVSREKKERFSLILESASTNQTSMYLCASSSLAGAYNEQFFGPGTRLTVL.

Here the CDR3 DNA reads TGTGCCACCAGTGAAAGAGAAAATGAGCAGTTCTTC. It specifies CATSERENEQFF. The gene calls are TRBV24-1 and TRBJ2-1; no clear D gene. CDR1 KGHDR and CDR2 SFDVKD come from the germline V gene. CDR3 length: 12 amino acids. V lost 4 bases and J lost 7, with 7 bases in between.

V is TRBV29-1 and J is TRBJ2-1, with 14 bases matching TRBD2. CDR3 length equals 15 residues. V gave up 5 bases and J gave up 8 bases; unmatched junction bases: 8. In germline, CDR1 is SQVTM, CDR2 ANQGSEA. In DNA, the CDR3 is TGCAGCGTTTCCGGGACTAGCGGGAGACATTATGAGCAGTTCTTC. Protein product: CSVSGTSGRHYEQFF.

The V and J genes are TRBV25-1 and TRBJ2-5; tentative D call: TRBD1 (6 bases). CDR3 length: 15 residues. Germline V CDR1 and CDR2: MGHDK, SYGVNS. V was pared by 0 bases and J by 4 bases, with 12 bases between. CDR3 bases: TGTGCCAGCAGTGAATATGGCAGGGGACGAGAGACCCAGTACTTC. Translating it yields CASSEYGRGRETQYF.

The rearrangement uses TRBV24-1 and TRBJ2-1, with 7 nucleotides matching TRBD1. With V trimmed by 4 bases and J by 5 bases, 4 bases remained unmatched. Germline CDR1 and CDR2: KGHDR and SFDVKD. The CDR3 contains 14 residues. CDR3 DNA: TGTGCCACCAGTGACTCGGGGACAGACAATGAGCAGTTCTTC. Protein: CATSDSGTDNEQFF.

This clone was seen once. This chain connects TRBV19 to TRBJ2-5; D remains unclear. The germline V gene encodes CDR1 LNHDA and CDR2 SQIVND (reference sequence). This CDR3 contains 14 residues. V lost 3 bases, J lost 5 bases, and 13 bases lay in between. This chain's CDR3 is CASSMGFIGETQYF. The CDR3 nucleotides read TGTGCCAGTAGTATGGGTTTTATCGGGGAGACCCAGTACTTC.

The chain links TRBV7-9 to TRBJ1-1; D ambiguous. This CDR3 has 13 amino acids. Per the germline V gene, CDR1 is SEHNR and CDR2 is FQNEAQ (reference sequence). V shed 3 bases and J shed 4 bases, with 9 bases lying between them. The CDR3 nucleotides are TGTGCCAGCAGCTTCGGGATTGGCACTGAAGCTTTCTTT. This translates into CASSFGIGTEAFF.

V gene TRBV2 combines with J gene TRBJ1-3; perhaps TRBD1 as D (6 bases). Germline V gene sequence: CDR1 SNHLY, CDR2 FYNNEI. Trimming took 4 bases from V and 6 from J, leaving 19 bases between them. The CDR3 sequence is 16 residues long. The CDR3 bases are TGTGCCAGCAGTGCCACGCCCACAGGGTGGGAAAACACCATATATTTT. Translated, it gives CASSATPTGWENTIYF.

The DNA of the CDR3 is TGTGCCAGCAAAACCCTCGACAGGGGAGAGACCCAGTACTTC. Translating gives CASKTLDRGETQYF. The rearrangement uses TRBV6-5 and TRBJ2-5; 8 nucleotides agree with TRBD1. J was trimmed by 4 bases and V by 7 bases; bases with no gene match: 8. CDR3 size: 14 residues. Germline V gene data show CDR1 as MNHEY and CDR2 as SVGAGI.

The chain carries TRBV7-9 and TRBJ1-1; no reliable D call. CDR3 size: 14 residues. V lost 6 bases and J 1 base, leaving 12 bases between the germline ends. The V gene's germline CDR1 is SEHNR and CDR2 FQNEAQ (reference sequence). This CDR3 is CASRNQKPNTEAFF. The CDR3 DNA is TGTGCCAGCAGAAATCAGAAACCGAACACTGAAGCTTTCTTT.

This clone was observed a single time. The V and J genes are TRBV7-9 and TRBJ2-5; D might be TRBD1 (6 bases). This CDR3 spans 13 amino acids. Trimming left V 5 bases short and J 9 bases short, with 16 bases between. The germline V gene has CDR1 SEHNR and CDR2 FQNEAQ (reference sequence). The chain's CDR3 is CASSPGQPTAQYF. The CDR3 region has the DNA TGTGCCAGCAGCCCGGGACAACCAACGGCCCAGTACTTC.

V and J are TRBV20-1 and TRBJ1-2, with D perhaps TRBD1 (5 bases). This CDR3 is built from 12 residues. Germline V gene sequence: CDR1 DFQATT, CDR2 SNEGSKA (reference sequence). The germline V and J ends were trimmed by 3 bases and 8 bases, with 13 bases remaining between them. For the CDR3, the DNA is TGCAGTGCTAGTTCAGGGTTGGGAGGCTACACCTTC. Its translation: CSASSGLGGYTF.

This chain connects TRBV3-1 (or the pseudogene TRBV3-2) to TRBJ1-1; tentative D call: TRBD1 (5 bases). With 1 base removed from V and 0 bases from J, the gap between germline ends came to 18 bases. Germline V gives CDR1 LGHDT, CDR2 YNNKEL (reference sequence). The CDR3 has 18 amino acids. The CDR3 bases are TGTGCCAGCAGCCAAGTCGTGGTCTTAGGGGCCGTGAACACTGAAGCTTTCTTT. Its translation: CASSQVVVLGAVNTEAFF.

This chain uses TRBV9 with TRBJ1-6; weak D call: TRBD1 (6 bases). The CDR3 consists of 15 residues. Trimming shortened V by 0 bases and J by 7 bases, and 11 bases separated the two germline ends. Germline loops: CDR1 SGDLS, CDR2 YYNGEE. For the CDR3, the DNA is TGTGCCAGCAGCGTAGAAAACAGGGTCAATTCACCCCTCCACTTT. Protein: CASSVENRVNSPLHF.

This clone was found a few times. The sample contains more than one DNA sequence encoding this CDR3. The chain joins TRBV28 to TRBJ2-7; 9 positions match TRBD1. The junction had 6 bases not matched to a gene; V was cut back by 6 bases and J by 6 bases. The germline V gene encodes CDR1 MDHEN and CDR2 SYDVKM. The CDR3 totals 13 residues. CDR3 sequence: CASSPGQGGEQYF. The CDR3 coding sequence is TGTGCCAGCAGCCCGGGACAGGGTGGCGAGCAGTACTTC.

The chain is built from TRBV19 and TRBJ2-7; D is possibly TRBD1 (5 bases). The V end lost 3 bases, the J end lost 1 base, and 13 bases lay between the germline ends. The CDR3 spans 15 residues. Germline CDR1 and CDR2: LNHDA and SQIVND (reference sequence). CDR3 region: CASSIGASRSYEQYF. CDR3 sequence (DNA): TGTGCCAGTAGTATTGGGGCCAGCAGGTCCTACGAGCAGTACTTC.

V and J are TRBV7-9 and TRBJ2-2; possible D gene TRBD1, 6 bases. Trimming removed 2 bases from V and 6 bases from J, with 13 bases in between. The CDR3 consists of 15 residues. Germline V gene data show CDR1 as SEHNR and CDR2 as FQNEAQ (reference sequence). This chain's CDR3 is CASSLSTGSAGELFF. In nucleotides, the CDR3 is TGTGCCAGCAGCTTAAGTACAGGGAGCGCCGGGGAGCTGTTTTTT. Complete variable domain (other parts from reference TRBV7-9 and TRBJ2-2): DTGVSQNPRHKITKRGQNVTFRCDPISEHNRLYWYRQTLGQGPEFLTYFQNEAQLEKSRLLSDRFSAERPKGSFSTLEIQRTEQGDSAMYLCASSLSTGSAGELFFGEGSRLTVL.

The rearrangement links TRBV19 to TRBJ2-7, with D tentatively TRBD2 (6 bases). The CDR3 extends over 14 amino acids. V was cut by 4 bases and J by 0 bases, with 10 bases left in between. Per the germline V gene, CDR1 is LNHDA and CDR2 is SQIVND (reference sequence). CDR3 loop: CASSTGLDSYEQYF. CDR3 DNA: TGTGCCAGTAGTACGGGACTTGACTCCTACGAGCAGTACTTC.

V and J are TRBV19 and TRBJ2-1; 10 bases align to TRBD1. This CDR3 has 15 amino acids. The J segment lost 4 bases and the V segment lost 2 bases, leaving 2 bases of the junction unmatched. From germline, CDR1 is LNHDA and CDR2 SQIVND (reference sequence). CDR3 in DNA: TGTGCCAGTAGTATATTGGGACAGGGGTACAATGAGCAGTTCTTC. Its translation: CASSILGQGYNEQFF.